Below are 24 T cell receptor beta chains sequenced from a single sample in a study of Ad26.COV2.S vaccination and SARS-CoV-2 variants (dated by TCRdb to about 2021). The library was built by means of the immunoSEQ multiplex PCR assay. Entries here come from immuneACCESS through TCRdb and include only in-frame sequences with V and J called. Some clones fail to appear in such tables; in the studies checked, an unresolved V gene covers under half of the shortfall, and the cause of the remainder is unknown. Present in this sample are 350,000 to 450,000 clones, around nine tenths of which were seen just once. 1.9% of the sample lies in the top ten. The meaning of the sample's treatment or condition label: about 20 received Ad26.COV2.S at low or high dose, single or two shots; about five received placebo; per-sample allocation not given. For vaccine and placebo recipients, the sequenced repertoires came from samples collected on day 63 after the first injection.

This specimen was peripheral blood, taken in a trial of Ad26.COV2.S vaccine versus placebo. Every receptor here comes from a person between 18 and 60 years old who received the Ad26.COV2.S COVID-19 vaccine or a placebo.

The chain couples TRBV28 to TRBJ1-1; D is possibly TRBD1 (6 bases). V lost 6 bases and J 0 bases, leaving 11 bases between the germline ends. This CDR3 has 14 amino acids. From germline, CDR1 is MDHEN and CDR2 SYDVKM. As DNA, the CDR3 is TGTGCCAGCAGGTGGGGACAATTGAACACTGAAGCTTTCTTT. Its protein is CASRWGQLNTEAFF.

This chain links TRBV24-1 with TRBJ1-2, with D maybe TRBD1 (5 bases). This CDR3 region has 13 residues. Germline assignment: CDR1 KGHDR and CDR2 SFDVKD. Trimming removed 4 bases at V and 3 bases at J, with 8 bases between. This CDR3 reads CATSEGTDYGYTF. CDR3 nucleotides: TGTGCCACCAGTGAGGGGACGGACTATGGCTACACCTTC.

The chain links TRBV28 to TRBJ2-1; 9 bases align to TRBD2. V gave up 5 bases and J gave up 6 bases; unmatched junction bases: 5. The CDR3 loop spans 14 amino acids. The germline V gene encodes CDR1 MDHEN and CDR2 SYDVKM. CDR3 residues: CASSPPTSGNEQFF. The CDR3 nucleotides are TGTGCCAGCAGTCCGCCGACTAGCGGCAATGAGCAGTTCTTC.

This clone has a count of ten or more. The chain couples TRBV4-3 to TRBJ1-1; TRBD1 agrees at 10 bases. Losses at the gene ends were 4 bases for V and 5 bases for J; bases not matched to a gene: 4. The CDR3 is 14 residues long. Per the germline V gene, CDR1 is LGHNA and CDR2 is YSLEER. Here the CDR3 DNA reads TGCGCCAGCAGCCGGGACAGGGGTGTAACTGAAGCTTTCTTT. Residues: CASSRDRGVTEAFF.

This chain connects TRBV6-2 or TRBV6-3 to TRBJ2-1, with 7 bases identical to TRBD2. Germline V gene sequence: CDR1 MNHEY, CDR2 SVGEGT. Trimming cost V 2 bases and J 9 bases; bases outside gene matches: 10. This CDR3 is 15 amino acids long. The CDR3 here is CASSYLGGSGVEQFF. The CDR3 DNA reads TGTGCCAGCAGTTACCTGGGCGGGAGTGGAGTTGAGCAGTTCTTC.

This clone was observed a few times. The chain is built from TRBV19 and TRBJ2-2, with 10 bases aligning to TRBD1. With 6 bases clipped from V and 8 bases from J, the junction kept 3 bases outside the gene matches. CDR1 and CDR2 from the germline V gene are LNHDA and SQIVND (reference sequence). The CDR3 runs to 13 residues. The CDR3: CASSGQGEGELFF. In DNA form, the CDR3 reads TGTGCCAGTAGCGGACAGGGGGAGGGGGAGCTGTTTTTT.

This clone showed up just once. V usage is TRBV6-2 or TRBV6-3 and J usage is TRBJ2-7; no reliable D call. Germline V gives CDR1 MNHEY, CDR2 SVGEGT. CDR3 length: 15 residues. V gave up 0 bases and J gave up 2 bases, with 11 bases separating them. The DNA of the CDR3 is TGTGCCAGCAGTTACTCTAACCACGTCACCTACGAGCAGTACTTC. This codes for CASSYSNHVTYEQYF.

This rearrangement joins TRBV9 to TRBJ2-2; TRBD2 aligns across 8 bases. This CDR3 has 17 amino acids. V shed 4 bases, J shed 1 base, and the junction held 9 bases outside the gene matches. Germline CDR1 SGDLS, CDR2 YYNGEE. Written as DNA, the CDR3 is TGTGCCAGCAGCCCCCGAGCGGGGGCGGAGAACACCGGGGAGCTGTTTTTT. It codes for CASSPRAGAENTGELFF. Combining the CDR3 with reference TRBV9 and TRBJ2-2 gives the whole variable domain DSGVTQTPKHLITATGQRVTLRCSPRSGDLSVYWYQQSLDQGLQFLIQYYNGEERAKGNILERFSAQQFPDLHSELNLSSLELGDSALYFCASSPRAGAENTGELFFGEGSRLTVL.

The chain recombines TRBV19 with TRBJ1-4, with D perhaps matching TRBD1 (5 bases). The germline CDR1 and CDR2 sequences are LNHDA and SQIVND (reference sequence). The ends were cut back, 3 bases at V and 16 bases at J, with 21 bases in the middle. The CDR3 consists of 14 residues. The CDR3 coding sequence is TGTGCCAGTAGTATCCGGGACTCTACGGGTGGAAGGTTTTTT. Translating it yields CASSIRDSTGGRFF.

This clone was observed a handful of times. This chain connects TRBV7-9 to TRBJ2-2; D is uncertain. Per the germline V gene, CDR1 is SEHNR and CDR2 is FQNEAQ (reference sequence). This CDR3 contains 12 residues. V was shortened by 5 bases and J by 5 bases, with 6 bases between the two germline ends. In nucleotides, the CDR3 is TGTGCCAGCAGCCCCGAAACCGGGGAGCTGTTTTTT. Its translation is CASSPETGELFF.

V is TRBV5-3 and J is TRBJ2-5; D is undetermined. TRBV5-3 is reported as an ORF; its role is uncertain. V lost 4 bases, J lost 3 bases, and 10 bases lay in between. The CDR3 is made up of 13 amino acids. The CDR3 DNA reads TGTGCCAGAAGCGGCGGTAATGAAGAGACCCAGTACTTC. It is translated as CARSGGNEETQYF.

V is TRBV11-2 and J is TRBJ2-3; TRBD2 matches 10 bases. The CDR3 is 18 amino acids. V shed 1 base, J shed 3 bases, and the junction held 10 bases outside the gene matches. Per germline, CDR1 SGHAT and CDR2 FQNNGV. The CDR3 nucleotides are TGTGCCAGCAGCTTAGGTGGGAGTCTAGCGGGAGTGACAGATACGCAGTATTTT. Translated: CASSLGGSLAGVTDTQYF.

To note about this clone: This specimen includes other DNA sequences encoding the same CDR3. The chain uses TRBV5-4 and TRBJ1-2; 8 bases map to TRBD1. CDR3 length: 13 residues. Germline assignment: CDR1 SGHNT and CDR2 YYREEE (reference sequence). V was clipped by 4 bases and J by 3 bases; unmatched bases: 2. The CDR3 region has the DNA TGTGCCAGCAGCCTGGGACAGGACTATGGCTACACCTTC. Translated: CASSLGQDYGYTF.

The V call is TRBV27, the J call TRBJ2-7, with D tentatively TRBD1 (6 bases). Per germline, CDR1 MNHEY and CDR2 SMNVEV (reference sequence). V was pared by 3 bases and J by 2 bases, with 11 bases between. The CDR3 has 14 amino acids. CDR3 amino acids: CASSLNRVPYEQYF. The CDR3 coding sequence is TGTGCCAGCAGTTTGAACAGGGTCCCCTACGAGCAGTACTTC.

V usage is TRBV5-1 and J usage is TRBJ1-1; TRBD1 matches 8 bases. CDR3 length equals 13 residues. The junction had 3 bases not matched to a gene; V was cut back by 4 bases and J by 4 bases. Germline values: CDR1 SGHRS, CDR2 YFSETQ. The CDR3 DNA reads TGCGCCAGCAGCCCTGACAGGGGCACTGAAGCTTTCTTT. As protein: CASSPDRGTEAFF. Full variable domain (missing parts from reference TRBV5-1 and TRBJ1-1): KAGVTQTPRYLIKTRGQQVTLSCSPISGHRSVSWYQQTPGQGLQFLFEYFSETQRNKGNFPGRFSGRQFSNSRSEMNVSTLELGDSALYLCASSPDRGTEAFFGQGTRLTVV.

As concerns this clone: Other nucleotide sequences in the sample specify the same CDR3. The J gene is TRBJ2-1, the V gene TRBV11-3; TRBD2 matches 7 bases. Looked up from germline, CDR1 is SGHNT and CDR2 is YENEEA. This CDR3 comprises 16 residues. V gave up 0 bases and J gave up 3 bases; unmatched junction bases: 5. As DNA, the CDR3 is TGTGCCAGCAGCTTAGAAGGTCTAGCGGACTACAATGAGCAGTTCTTC. Translating it yields CASSLEGLADYNEQFF.

The V call is TRBV3-1 (or the pseudogene TRBV3-2), the J call TRBJ1-1; D not resolved. The CDR3 totals 15 residues. The V gene lost 0 bases and the J gene lost 10 bases, with 18 bases spanning the gap. The V gene's germline CDR1 is LGHDT and CDR2 YNNKEL (reference sequence). The CDR3 sequence is CASSQDRAAFLGAFF. The CDR3 nucleotides are TGTGCCAGCAGCCAAGACCGGGCCGCTTTTCTTGGAGCTTTCTTT.

The V call is TRBV7-6, the J call TRBJ2-7, with 7 bases identical to TRBD2. The CDR3 is made up of 15 amino acids. V lost 0 bases, J lost 2 bases, and 4 bases stayed unmatched. The V gene's germline CDR1 is SGHVS and CDR2 FNYEAQ. CDR3 amino acids: CASSLAAGVAYEQYF. CDR3 DNA sequence: TGTGCCAGCAGCTTAGCGGCGGGAGTAGCCTACGAGCAGTACTTC.

The CDR3, as DNA: TGTGCCAGCAGAAGACAGGGTGGAACCTACGAGCAGTACTTC. It yields the protein CASRRQGGTYEQYF. The chain recombines TRBV28 with TRBJ2-7, with 7 positions matching TRBD1. Looked up from germline, CDR1 is MDHEN and CDR2 is SYDVKM. The J segment lost 2 bases and the V segment lost 6 bases, leaving 7 bases of the junction unmatched. This CDR3 has 14 residues. The complete variable domain, with remaining parts taken from reference TRBV28 and TRBJ2-7, reads DVKVTQSSRYLVKRTGEKVFLECVQDMDHENMFWYRQDPGLGLRLIYFSYDVKMKEKGDIPEGYSVSREKKERFSLILESASTNQTSMYLCASRRQGGTYEQYFGPGTRLTVT.

The rearrangement joins TRBV7-3 to TRBJ2-2, with D uncertain. CDR1 is SGHTA, CDR2 FQGTGA, per germline. Trimming stripped 5 bases from V and 0 bases from J, with 7 bases between. There are 14 residues in the CDR3. CDR3 loop: CASSLNPNTGELFF. The CDR3 DNA is TGTGCCAGCAGCCTAAATCCGAACACCGGGGAGCTGTTTTTT.

Comment on this clone: Other DNA sequences in this sample translate to the same CDR3. The V and J genes are TRBV30 and TRBJ2-7; the D is unclear. The CDR3 consists of 11 residues. V shed 2 bases and J shed 4 bases, with 6 bases lying between them. Germline CDR1 GTSNPN, CDR2 SVGIG (reference sequence). The CDR3 DNA reads as TGTGCCTGGAGTTTGAGATACGAGCAGTACTTC. It codes for CAWSLRYEQYF. Filled out from reference TRBV30 and TRBJ2-7, the complete variable domain reads SQTIHQWPATLVQPVGSPLSLECTVEGTSNPNLYWYRQAAGRGLQLLFYSVGIGQISSEVPQNLSASRPQDRQFILSSKKLLLSDSGFYLCAWSLRYEQYFGPGTRLTVT.

CDR3 in DNA: TGTGCCAGCAGCTTAGTAGGTGGATTTAATGAAAAACTGTTTTTT. Amino acids: CASSLVGGFNEKLFF. The chain recombines TRBV7-8 with TRBJ1-4; D uncertain. The length of the CDR3 is 15 residues. V was shortened by 1 base and J by 4 bases, with 10 bases between the two germline ends. In germline, CDR1 is SGHVS, CDR2 FQNEAQ.

CDR3 DNA sequence: TGTGCCAGCAGCTCCGAACAGGAGGGGCCGAACACTGAAGCTTTCTTT. It is translated as CASSSEQEGPNTEAFF. The V and J genes are TRBV13 and TRBJ1-1, with D tentatively TRBD1 (5 bases). CDR3 length: 16 residues. Between the trimmed V and J ends, which lost 4 bases and 1 base, there was a span of 16 bases. Looked up from germline, CDR1 is PRHDT and CDR2 is FYEKMQ (reference sequence).

The chain recombines TRBV7-2 with TRBJ2-7; TRBD2 agrees at 13 bases. This CDR3 has 16 residues. CDR1 and CDR2 from the germline V gene are SGHTA and FQGNSA. V shed 3 bases and J 4 bases; nucleotides not matched to a gene: 6. In nucleotides, the CDR3 is TGTGCCAGCAGCTTGCGGACTAGCGGGAGCGGGTACGAGCAGTACTTC. Translated, it gives CASSLRTSGSGYEQYF.